This TCR beta chain was sequenced in a study of radiation and T cells in renal cell carcinoma (dated by TCRdb to about 2020). As for the study more broadly: Samples came from a clinical trial, in which primary renal cell carcinomas received 15 Gy stereotactic body radiation therapy followed by nephrectomy 4 weeks later. TCR beta sequencing covered approximately 51 samples in total, comprising approximately 26 tumors and 27 peripheral blood samples. Across all 50 or so samples, 4,000,000 or so unique CDR3 nucleotide sequences encoding around 2,500,000 unique CDR3 amino acid sequences were identified.

In the paper's terms, the time point label means: blood 2 weeks post-SBRT. Taken with the paper, the label for treatment or condition translates to: 15 Gy SBRT to primary tumor, nephrectomy 4 weeks later. To follow tumor-enriched clonotypes, peripheral blood was collected serially from radiation-treated patients at baseline and again at 2 weeks and 4 weeks after SBRT. All patients had renal cell carcinoma with clear cell pathology. The QIAamp DNA Blood Mini Kit (Qiagen) was used to prepare genomic DNA for TCR sequencing. The analyses included just those samples that passed every quality control check. The trim is 1 base for V and 8 bases for J, with a gap of 6 bases between the germline ends. Looking up the germline V gene yields CDR1 SGHVS and CDR2 FNYEAQ. From the cysteine up to the phenylalanine, the CDR3 has a length of 11 residues. Just the 33-base CDR3 DNA is kept, in frame starting at base 1.

Summary of the overall study and its limitations: Tracking of blood repertoire dynamics stopped at three to four weeks after treatment, with no follow-up past that point. Top tumor clonotypes rose in blood from baseline to 2 weeks post-radiation, then contracted by 4 weeks, suggesting transient expansion of tumor-resident clones. No pretreatment tumor biopsies were available, so the baseline intratumoral presence of clonotypes could not be determined. The single-armed trial design could not address effects of radiation dose or scheduling on the TCR repertoire.

Following the manufacturer's recommendations, the immunoSEQ kit was used to generate TCR beta libraries from genomic DNA. To prepare libraries, a first multiplex PCR with proprietary primers was run, followed by a second PCR that added unique barcodes, and a bead cleanup was done after each round. A positive control reaction and a negative control reaction, both provided in the kit, were run with every batch of samples. The final libraries were assessed on an Agilent 4200 TapeStation D1000 ScreenTape, pooled by volume, and quantified by qPCR. An Illumina NextSeq500 fitted with a MidOutput 150-cycle cartridge performed the sequencing, running 156 Read1 cycles and 15 Index1 cycles with the kit's custom primers. The pooled library was loaded at 0.75 to 1 pM with a roughly 20% PhiX control spike-in. Per the source publication's procedure: The vendor-processed data were analyzed in R, and a clonotype was defined as all T cells that share the same CDR3 nucleotide sequence. In the clone abundance analyses, frequencies in each sample were normalized to that sample's 10,000 most abundant clones. Before analysis, public T cell clones were removed, and these numbered fewer than five per sample on average. An abundance difference of at least 32-fold between compartments was the criterion for calling clonotypes tumor-enriched or baseline blood-enriched. Clonotypes expanded or contracted between blood time points were identified with a beta-binomial differential abundance model. Tumor-blood repertoire similarity was measured with the Baroni-Urbani and Buser coefficient, and groups were compared using two-tailed Wilcoxon tests in R. This is the immuneACCESS table as TCRdb keeps it, with only in-frame sequences that have V and J called. A part of the clones is gone; compared with another copy, unresolved V genes explain less than half, and the rest is unexplained. V and J calls and clone size come straight from that table; D and trimming were deduced from the DNA. The table for this sample lists 120,000 or so clones; roughly four fifths of them were counted only once. The ten largest clonotypes hold approximately 2% of the sample.

Turning to this clone: The target of this receptor is not known. Base qualities are not recorded, but no much larger clone differs from it by a single base.

The receptor was isolated from a woman aged 55-69 years with renal cell carcinoma. The sequencing here drew on blood, taken from a patient whose treatment included radiotherapy and nephrectomy. The rearranged segments are TRBV7-6 and TRBJ2-7, with an unclear D gene assignment. The nucleotide sequence reads as follows: TGTGCCAGCAGCTTAGACAACAAGCAGTACTTC. Its amino acids are CASSLDNKQYF.